Listed here are 32 T cell receptor beta chains from one sample, sequenced in a study of T cells in Graves' hyperthyroidism and ophthalmopathy (dated by TCRdb to 2018 to 2020). To prepare the library, multiplex PCR was applied. These reads were obtained on an Illumina HiSeq 2000. The TCR beta CDR3 regions were amplified from the RNA transcripts. The first round of RT-PCR for the TCR CDR3 was performed with the HTBI primer set and the Qiagen OneStep RT-PCR kit. The raw public reads went through TCRdb reprocessing: fastp at Q25, MiXCR clone calling, in-frame beta chains kept. Entries are consolidated by CDR3 protein sequence, retaining the most common genes and DNA. The sample table contains more than 55,000 distinct CDR3 sequences; only one count was recorded for roughly 50% of them. The leading ten clones occupy roughly 3.4% of the sample. Sequenced: blood. The receptor source for this set is a woman aged 55-69 years with Graves' ophthalmopathy.

This clonotype was seen many times. This could be a read error, since a much larger clone is one nucleotide away. This chain joins TRBV6-5 and TRBJ2-7; no clear D. CDR3 length equals 10 residues. Germline lookup yields CDR1 MNHEY and CDR2 SVGAGI. V lost 7 bases, J lost 7 bases, and 8 bases lay in between. CDR3 nucleotides: TGTGCCAGCAACGCGAGGGAGCAGTACTTC. This encodes CASNAREQYF.

This clonotype came up many times. This chain joins TRBV9 and TRBJ1-5, with a possible D match to TRBD1 (5 bases). There are 15 residues in the CDR3. Germline assignment: CDR1 SGDLS and CDR2 YYNGEE. The V and J ends lost 0 bases and 4 bases respectively, with 11 bases between them. CDR3 protein: CASSVDGRVNQPQHF. In DNA form, the CDR3 reads TGTGCCAGCAGCGTAGATGGCAGGGTGAATCAGCCCCAGCATTTT.

The chain combines TRBV2 with TRBJ2-2, with 8 positions matching TRBD2. With 4 bases clipped from V and 5 bases from J, the junction kept 9 bases outside the gene matches. Per the germline V gene, CDR1 is SNHLY and CDR2 is FYNNEI. There are 16 residues in the CDR3. In nucleotides, the CDR3 is TGTGCCAGCAGTGCAGGTTACCGCGGGGGGACCGGGGAGCTGTTTTTT. Its translation: CASSAGYRGGTGELFF.

This clonotype was seen at least ten times. The rearrangement uses TRBV5-1 and TRBJ1-2; D remains ambiguous. CDR3 length equals 14 residues. CDR1 and CDR2 from the germline V gene are SGHRS and YFSETQ. With 0 bases removed from V and 6 bases from J, the gap between germline ends came to 12 bases. The CDR3: CASSLEGMIDGYTF. In DNA form, the CDR3 reads TGCGCCAGCAGCTTGGAGGGTATGATCGATGGCTACACCTTC.

Concerning this clonotype: A clone one base away is much larger, so this may be a read error. V and J are TRBV24-1 and TRBJ1-2, with TRBD1 identical over 11 bases. This CDR3 is built from 15 residues. Germline lookup yields CDR1 KGHDR and CDR2 SFDVKD. CDR3 nucleotides: TGTGCCAGCAGTTCTCGGGACAGGGGGGTCTATGGCTACACCTTC. Amino acid sequence: CASSSRDRGVYGYTF.

This clonotype has at least ten counts. V usage is TRBV7-8 and J usage is TRBJ2-7, with D possibly being TRBD1 (5 bases). CDR3 size: 14 residues. V was shortened by 1 base and J by 0 bases, with 7 bases between the two germline ends. The V gene's germline CDR1 is SGHVS and CDR2 FQNEAQ. The CDR3 bases are TGTGCCAGCAGCTTAGTCGACAGCTCCTACGAGCAGTACTTC. It specifies CASSLVDSSYEQYF. Supplemented by reference TRBV7-8 and TRBJ2-7, the full variable domain reads GAGVSQSPRYKVAKRGQDVALRCDPISGHVSLFWYQQALGQGPEFLTYFQNEAQLDKSGLPSDRFFAERPEGSVSTLKIQRTQQEDSAVYLCASSLVDSSYEQYFGPGTRLTVT.

About this clonotype itself: The junction shows a germline mismatch at one end, possibly a read error. The chain joins TRBV10-3 to TRBJ1-1; D gene unclear. Germline-derived CDR1 and CDR2 are ENHRY and SYGVKD. CDR3 length equals 13 residues. CDR3 in amino acids: CANSDILITVAFF. The CDR3 bases are TGTGCCAACAGTGACATCTTAATCACTGTAGCTTTCTTT.

This clonotype was counted at least ten times. This chain uses TRBV9 with TRBJ2-7; a possible D gene is TRBD1 (5 bases). This CDR3 has 15 residues. Looked up from germline, CDR1 is SGDLS and CDR2 is YYNGEE. Deletions cut 4 bases from V and 4 bases from J, with 18 bases between. The CDR3 loop reads CASSPQVGRAYEQYF. In nucleotides, the CDR3 is TGTGCCAGCAGCCCCCAAGTCGGCAGGGCTTACGAGCAGTACTTC.

The chain employs TRBV29-1 and TRBJ2-2; TRBD1 matches 8 bases. The V gene end was trimmed by 4 bases and the J gene end by 6 bases; junction bases not matched to a gene: 4. Germline CDR1 reads SQVTM; CDR2 reads ANQGSEA. CDR3 length: 13 amino acids. Written as DNA, the CDR3 is TGCAGCGTTGGAGGACAGGGCTCCGGGGAGCTGTTTTTT. Its protein is CSVGGQGSGELFF.

In its sample, this clonotype was seen once. The rearrangement links TRBV7-2 to TRBJ2-7, with 10 bases lining up with TRBD1. In germline, CDR1 is SGHTA, CDR2 FQGNSA. The CDR3 contains 14 residues. Trimming at V came to 0 bases and at J to 6 bases, leaving 2 bases not matched to a gene. This chain's CDR3 is CASSLAWTGGEQYF. The CDR3 bases are TGTGCCAGCAGCTTAGCCTGGACAGGGGGCGAGCAGTACTTC. Looking up the rest from reference TRBV7-2 and TRBJ2-7 gives the full variable domain: GAGVSQSPSNKVTEKGKDVELRCDPISGHTALYWYRQSLGQGLEFLIYFQGNSAPDKSGLPSDRFSAERTGGSVSTLTIQRTQQEDSAVYLCASSLAWTGGEQYFGPGTRLTVT.

The V call is TRBV29-1, the J call TRBJ1-2; the match to TRBD1 covers 8 bases. The CDR3 loop spans 12 amino acids. V dropped 3 bases and J dropped 4; count of bases not matched to a gene: 1. Germline V gene lookup returns CDR1 SQVTM and CDR2 ANQGSEA. CDR3 in DNA: TGCAGCGTTGACACAGGGGGCTATGGCTACACCTTC. The encoded protein is CSVDTGGYGYTF.

The chain has TRBV7-3 and TRBJ2-1; 15 bases are a match to TRBD2. This CDR3 contains 16 residues. The germline V gene has CDR1 SGHTA and CDR2 FQGTGA. V shed 5 bases, J shed 6 bases, and the junction held 5 bases outside the gene matches. CDR3 loop: CASSGGLAGGSNEQFF. CDR3 nucleotide sequence: TGTGCCAGCAGCGGGGGACTAGCGGGGGGTTCCAATGAGCAGTTCTTC.

This clonotype occurred many times. The chain has TRBV28 and TRBJ2-1; the match to TRBD2 covers 7 bases. CDR3 length equals 17 residues. V was clipped by 5 bases and J by 0 bases; unmatched bases: 10. Germline-derived CDR1 and CDR2 are MDHEN and SYDVKM. This chain's CDR3 is CASSGLGEGRSYNEQFF. DNA for the CDR3: TGTGCCAGCAGTGGACTAGGGGAAGGACGCTCCTACAATGAGCAGTTCTTC. Complete variable domain (other parts from reference TRBV28 and TRBJ2-1): DVKVTQSSRYLVKRTGEKVFLECVQDMDHENMFWYRQDPGLGLRLIYFSYDVKMKEKGDIPEGYSVSREKKERFSLILESASTNQTSMYLCASSGLGEGRSYNEQFFGPGTRLTVL.

V usage is TRBV4-2 and J usage is TRBJ2-1; 8 nucleotides line up with TRBD2. The germline gives CDR1 LGHNA, CDR2 YNFKEQ. The CDR3 covers 14 residues. V lost 3 bases to trimming and J lost 12 bases; unmatched junction nucleotides: 10. The CDR3 nucleotides read TGTGCCAGCAGCCATAGACTTCCGGGAGGGTTGCAGTTCTTC. Protein: CASSHRLPGGLQFF.

The chain joins TRBV20-1 to TRBJ2-3; 14 positions agree with TRBD2. The V segment lost 5 bases and the J segment 5 bases; nucleotides outside the gene matches: 18. This CDR3 contains 19 residues. CDR1 and CDR2 from the germline V gene are DFQATT and SNEGSKA (reference sequence). For the CDR3, the DNA is TGCAGTGCTGCTGCCCAGGTCGGGACTAGCGGGAGTCAGCAAGATACGCAGTATTTT. Encoded protein: CSAAAQVGTSGSQQDTQYF.

Only one count was recorded for this clonotype. The chain recombines TRBV19 with TRBJ2-5, with 8 bases aligning to TRBD1. CDR1 LNHDA and CDR2 SQIVND come from the germline V gene (reference sequence). This CDR3 is 13 amino acids long. The V and J ends lost 5 bases and 5 bases, in that order; junction bases with no gene match: 4. The CDR3 spells CASSVDREETQYF. The CDR3 DNA reads TGTGCCAGTAGTGTGGACAGGGAGGAGACCCAGTACTTC.

This clonotype appeared a single time. Its ends do not fully match the called genes, so a read error is possible. The chain recombines TRBV7-9 with TRBJ2-5; D is undetermined. This CDR3 spans 13 amino acids. In germline, CDR1 is SEHNR, CDR2 FQNEAQ (reference sequence). The CDR3 DNA follows: TGTGCCAACAGCTTATTTCTACATGAGACCCAGTACTTC. The encoded protein is CANSLFLHETQYF.

This clonotype was counted a few times. The chain couples TRBV10-3 to TRBJ2-7, with D perhaps assigned TRBD1 or TRBD2 (5 bases each). V lost 2 bases to trimming and J lost 6 bases, with 17 bases between them. This CDR3 region has 15 residues. CDR1 is ENHRY and CDR2 is SYGVKD in the germline V gene. The CDR3 is CAISETGAHRGEQYV. Written as DNA, the CDR3 is TGTGCCATCAGTGAGACCGGGGCGCACCGCGGCGAGCAGTACGTC.

The chain recombines TRBV12-3 or TRBV12-4 with TRBJ1-2, with D possibly matching TRBD1 (6 bases). CDR3 length equals 17 residues. With 5 bases removed from V and 5 bases from J, the gap between germline ends came to 24 bases. CDR3 sequence reads: CASSTALTGSSDYGYTF. The DNA for the CDR3 is TGTGCCAGCAGTACCGCCTTAACAGGGTCCTCTGATTATGGCTACACCTTC.

This clonotype was counted ten times or more. The rearrangement links TRBV5-5 to TRBJ2-5; 10 positions agree with TRBD1. The CDR3 loop spans 15 amino acids. V shed 4 bases and J 5 bases; nucleotides not matched to a gene: 8. Germline V gene lookup returns CDR1 SGHKS and CDR2 YYEKEE (reference sequence). The CDR3 nucleotides read TGTGCCAGCAGCACGGGGGACAGGGGATTGGAGACCCAGTACTTC. Encoded protein: CASSTGDRGLETQYF. The entire variable domain, with the rest obtained from reference TRBV5-5 and TRBJ2-5, is as follows: DAGVTQSPTHLIKTRGQQVTLRCSPISGHKSVSWYQQVLGQGPQFIFQYYEKEERGRGNFPDRFSARQFPNYSSELNVNALLLGDSALYLCASSTGDRGLETQYFGPGTRLLVL.

This sequence joins TRBV20-1 and TRBJ2-1; 12 bases align to TRBD2. CDR3 length: 13 amino acids. The V gene end was trimmed by 7 bases and the J gene end by 8 bases; junction bases not matched to a gene: 6. Germline V gene lookup returns CDR1 DFQATT and CDR2 SNEGSKA (reference sequence). CDR3 sequence (DNA): TGCAGTGTAGCTAGCGGGGGGGCCCATGAGCAGTTCTTC. Protein: CSVASGGAHEQFF.

This clonotype was recorded once. V and J are TRBV20-1 and TRBJ2-6; the match to TRBD2 covers 11 bases. V lost 2 bases to trimming and J lost 7 bases; unmatched junction nucleotides: 13. The CDR3 sequence is 18 residues long. CDR1 and CDR2 from the germline V gene are DFQATT and SNEGSKA (reference sequence). The CDR3 DNA reads as TGCAGTGCTAGAAGTTCTGGGACTAGCGGAAAAAGAGCCAACGTCCTGACTTTC. Encoded protein: CSARSSGTSGKRANVLTF.

This clonotype was seen repeatedly, ten times or more. This chain links TRBV2 with TRBJ2-5, with D tentatively TRBD1 (5 bases). CDR1 SNHLY and CDR2 FYNNEI come from the germline V gene. The CDR3 runs 13 residues. Trimming cost V 7 bases and J 2 bases, with 11 bases left between them. The CDR3 sequence: CASKGTGQETQYF. The CDR3 nucleotides are TGTGCCAGCAAGGGAACAGGACAAGAGACCCAGTACTTC. The full variable domain, its missing parts supplied by reference TRBV2 and TRBJ2-5, is EPEVTQTPSHQVTQMGQEVILRCVPISNHLYFYWYRQILGQKVEFLVSFYNNEISEKSEIFDDQFSVERPDGSNFTLKIRSTKLEDSAMYFCASKGTGQETQYFGPGTRLLVL.

This chain connects TRBV20-1 to TRBJ2-1, with TRBD2 matching over 13 bases. Matching the DNA end better, TRBJ2-7 makes the J call doubtful. The CDR3 is 15 amino acids. The V gene's germline CDR1 is DFQATT and CDR2 SNEGSKA (reference sequence). CDR3 nucleotide sequence: TGCAGTGCTCGCGGGCCGGGACTAGCGGGATACGAGCAGTACTTC. As protein: CSARGPGLAGYEQYF.

In its sample, this clonotype is medium-sized. V and J are TRBV12-3 or TRBV12-4 and TRBJ1-2; perhaps TRBD1 as D (6 bases). This CDR3 region has 12 residues. Deletions cut 4 bases from V and 4 bases from J, with 7 bases between. The CDR3: CASSSDSYGYTF. The CDR3 DNA sequence: TGTGCCAGCAGTTCGGACAGCTATGGCTACACCTTC.

The table lists this clonotype with many counts. The V and J genes are TRBV7-6 and TRBJ2-7; D is ambiguous. Germline V gene lookup returns CDR1 SGHVS and CDR2 FNYEAQ. V lost 1 base, J lost 6 bases, and 13 bases lay in between. This CDR3 is 14 amino acids long. The chain's CDR3 is CASSLDLGSSEQYF. CDR3 nucleotides: TGTGCCAGCAGCTTAGACTTAGGTAGCTCCGAGCAGTACTTC. Drawing the rest from reference TRBV7-6 and TRBJ2-7, the complete variable domain is GAGVSQSPRYKVTKRGQDVALRCDPISGHVSLYWYRQALGQGPEFLTYFNYEAQQDKSGLPNDRFSAERPEGSISTLTIQRTEQRDSAMYRCASSLDLGSSEQYFGPGTRLTVT.

This clonotype was recorded at least ten times. This chain links TRBV12-3 or TRBV12-4 with TRBJ2-3; TRBD2 aligns across 14 bases. The V and J ends lost 5 bases and 8 bases, in that order; junction bases with no gene match: 9. The CDR3 has 16 amino acids. The CDR3 region has the DNA TGTGCCAGCAGTCTCCAAGGGACTAGCGGGAGTGGTACGCAGTATTTT. Translating it yields CASSLQGTSGSGTQYF.

J is TRBJ1-5 and V is TRBV12-2; TRBD1, the table's D call, was not compared with the DNA. TRBV12-2 is designated a pseudogene. CDR3 length: 13 residues. The CDR3 region has the DNA TGTGCAAGTCGCTCCGACAGGGGTATTTACGAGCATTTT. Its translation: CASRSDRGIYEHF.

The chain is built from TRBV27 and TRBJ2-7, with 12 bases matching TRBD2. The V segment lost 6 bases and the J segment 2 bases; nucleotides outside the gene matches: 2. Germline V gene sequence: CDR1 MNHEY, CDR2 SMNVEV (reference sequence). The CDR3 runs 14 residues. The CDR3 is CASRTSGSTYEQYF. In DNA form, the CDR3 reads TGTGCCAGCAGGACTAGCGGGAGTACCTACGAGCAGTACTTC.

The rearrangement uses TRBV5-4 and TRBJ2-7; unclear D gene. V was pared by 4 bases and J by 3 bases, with 20 bases between. This CDR3 spans 16 amino acids. Germline-derived CDR1 and CDR2 are SGHNT and YYREEE (reference sequence). CDR3 in DNA: TGTGCCAGCAGCGCGACACTATCACGGGTTTACTACGAGCAGTACTTC. This encodes CASSATLSRVYYEQYF.

The chain employs TRBV14 and TRBJ1-1; D perhaps matches TRBD1 (6 bases). The CDR3 loop spans 15 amino acids. Per the germline V gene, CDR1 is SGHDN and CDR2 is FVKESK. Trimming removed 0 bases at V and 4 bases at J, with 12 bases between. The CDR3 DNA reads as TGTGCCAGCAGCCAAGAGGGAGGGGGTGGCACTGAAGCTTTCTTT. The encoded protein is CASSQEGGGGTEAFF.

This clonotype showed up many times. In DNA, the CDR3 is TGTGCCAGCAGTTTACAGGGGCCAGGCGAAGCTTTCTTT. Protein product: CASSLQGPGEAFF. The rearrangement uses TRBV28 and TRBJ1-1, with D maybe TRBD1 (6 bases). The germline V gene encodes CDR1 MDHEN and CDR2 SYDVKM. The ends were cut back, 2 bases at V and 8 bases at J, with 12 bases in the middle. This CDR3 is built from 13 residues.